These 18 T cell receptor beta chains share one sample of origin, sequenced in a study of PD-1 blockade in classical Hodgkin lymphoma. In every patient, relapse followed autologous stem cell transplantation, while exposure to brentuximab vedotin differed. The assay was immunoSEQ multiplex PCR, and TCRdb's table has in-frame clones only and misses some. The sample includes around 50,000 clones, approximately 89% of them seen just once. The sample was peripheral blood mononuclear cells (PBMCs), taken before the second cycle of nivolumab. The receptor set was obtained from a human donor with classical Hodgkin lymphoma.

The chain carries TRBV27 and TRBJ2-7; TRBD2 is a possible D gene (5 bases). Looked up from germline, CDR1 is MNHEY and CDR2 is SMNVEV (reference sequence). The V end was cut by 0 bases, the J end by 6 bases, with 15 bases between. The CDR3 contains 15 residues. The CDR3 loop is CASSLSFGLAVEQYF. CDR3 DNA: TGTGCCAGCAGTTTATCGTTTGGGCTAGCAGTCGAGCAGTACTTC.

The chain has TRBV5-5 and TRBJ2-7; 9 positions agree with TRBD1. CDR1 and CDR2 (germline): SGHKS, YYEKEE (reference sequence). The CDR3 is 14 residues long. With V trimmed by 9 bases and J by 0 bases, 7 bases remained unmatched. The CDR3 DNA sequence: TGTGCCATCGGGCCGGGACAGGGCTCCTACGAGCAGTACTTC. It translates to CAIGPGQGSYEQYF.

This sequence joins TRBV28 and TRBJ2-7; the match to TRBD1 covers 7 bases. Trimming took 6 bases from V and 7 from J; bases not matched to a gene: 9. In germline, CDR1 is MDHEN, CDR2 SYDVKM. The CDR3 length is 13 residues. The CDR3, as DNA: TGTGCCAGCAGCCCCGGACAGGCCGGGGAGCAGTACTTC. Protein: CASSPGQAGEQYF.

V is TRBV30 and J is TRBJ1-1; 7 nucleotides line up with TRBD1. The CDR3 totals 14 residues. Unmatched junction bases numbered 5, after V lost 3 bases and J lost 1 base. CDR1 is GTSNPN, CDR2 SVGIG, per germline (reference sequence). CDR3 sequence: CAWRGDSRNTEAFF. CDR3 bases: TGTGCCTGGAGGGGGGACAGTCGGAACACTGAAGCTTTCTTT.

V and J are TRBV4-1 and TRBJ1-6; D possibly corresponds to TRBD1 (5 bases). This CDR3 spans 16 amino acids. Trimming shortened V by 1 base and J by 14 bases, and 21 bases separated the two germline ends. Germline V gene data show CDR1 as MGHRA and CDR2 as YSYEKL. This chain's CDR3 is CASSQGMMGGDGSLHF. CDR3 DNA: TGCGCCAGCAGCCAAGGAATGATGGGAGGGGATGGGTCCCTCCACTTT.

This clone is a singleton in its sample. This chain links TRBV19 with TRBJ1-5, with D maybe TRBD1 (5 bases). Trimming took off 3 bases at V and 0 bases at J, with 24 bases between the two ends. The CDR3 consists of 20 residues. Germline V gene data show CDR1 as LNHDA and CDR2 as SQIVND (reference sequence). The CDR3 sequence is CASSMGVYTAYYHSNQPQHF. The CDR3 DNA sequence: TGTGCCAGTAGTATGGGGGTTTACACGGCATACTATCATAGCAATCAGCCCCAGCATTTT.

J is TRBJ2-7 and V is TRBV27; 16 bases agree with TRBD2. Germline CDR1 MNHEY, CDR2 SMNVEV (reference sequence). With 5 bases clipped from V and 4 bases from J, the junction kept 11 bases outside the gene matches. There are 18 residues in the CDR3. CDR3 in amino acids: CASSRVGTSGRAEYEQYF. DNA for the CDR3: TGTGCCAGCAGTCGCGTCGGGACTAGCGGGAGGGCCGAATACGAGCAGTACTTC.

V usage is TRBV27 and J usage is TRBJ2-5, with TRBD2 as a possible D gene (6 bases). CDR1 and CDR2 from the germline V gene are MNHEY and SMNVEV (reference sequence). Trimming left V 8 bases short and J 1 base short, with 8 bases between. The CDR3 totals 12 residues. The CDR3 DNA follows: TGTGCCAGCCACGGGAGCCAAGAGACCCAGTACTTC. This codes for CASHGSQETQYF.

This chain connects TRBV23-1 to TRBJ2-7; D remains unclear. TRBV23-1 is placed among ORFs of uncertain function. Trimming left V 3 bases short and J 3 bases short, with 6 bases between. CDR3 length: 12 residues. The CDR3 loop reads CASSHTLYEQYF. CDR3 nucleotides: TGCGCCAGCAGTCACACCCTCTACGAGCAGTACTTC.

The V gene is TRBV9, the J gene TRBJ2-1; the match to TRBD2 covers 8 bases. Trimming cost V 3 bases and J 5 bases; bases outside gene matches: 10. From germline, CDR1 is SGDLS and CDR2 YYNGEE. This CDR3 has 16 residues. In DNA, the CDR3 is TGTGCCAGCAGCGCGAGTCGGGAGGGCCATAACAATGAGCAGTTCTTC. It is translated as CASSASREGHNNEQFF.

This clone was detected only a few times. V gene TRBV7-6 combines with J gene TRBJ2-7, with unresolved D. V dropped 8 bases and J dropped 4 bases, with 12 bases sitting between them. CDR3 size: 12 residues. In germline, CDR1 is SGHVS, CDR2 FNYEAQ. CDR3 sequence (DNA): TGTGCCAGCTCGCGAGGTGCGTACGAGCAGTACTTC. It translates to CASSRGAYEQYF.

The chain employs TRBV2 and TRBJ2-1; TRBD2 matches 10 bases. The germline CDR1 and CDR2 sequences are SNHLY and FYNNEI. V shed 0 bases and J 8 bases; nucleotides not matched to a gene: 31. CDR3 length: 24 amino acids. CDR3 residues: CASSEAFYPPGASGGVQISHEQFF. Here the CDR3 DNA reads TGTGCCAGCAGTGAAGCGTTTTATCCACCCGGTGCCAGCGGGGGGGTTCAGATTAGCCATGAGCAGTTCTTC.

V usage is TRBV7-9 and J usage is TRBJ1-1; no firm D call. The germline V gene encodes CDR1 SEHNR and CDR2 FQNEAQ (reference sequence). V lost 0 bases to trimming and J lost 11 bases, with 10 bases between them. The CDR3 extends over 12 amino acids. The chain's CDR3 is CASSLASSGAFF. CDR3 bases: TGTGCCAGCAGCTTAGCGTCTTCGGGGGCTTTCTTT.

The rearrangement links TRBV6-4 to TRBJ2-1, with D maybe TRBD2 (7 bases). Trimming cost V 3 bases and J 7 bases, with 16 bases left between them. Germline values: CDR1 MRHNA, CDR2 SNTAGT. This CDR3 comprises 15 residues. The CDR3: CASSEGGGPGNEQFF. The DNA for the CDR3 is TGTGCCAGCAGTGAAGGGGGAGGGCCCGGTAATGAGCAGTTCTTC.

The chain uses TRBV5-4 and TRBJ2-7; D call uncertain. The CDR3 has 15 amino acids. Deletions cut 3 bases from V and 4 bases from J, with 17 bases between. Germline V gene data show CDR1 as SGHNT and CDR2 as YYREEE (reference sequence). CDR3 bases: TGTGCCAGCAGCTCGGCAGGAGAGAAAGTTTACGAGCAGTACTTC. It is translated as CASSSAGEKVYEQYF.

This chain connects TRBV2 to TRBJ2-3, with 13 bases identical to TRBD2. The V gene's germline CDR1 is SNHLY and CDR2 FYNNEI. The CDR3 runs 18 residues. The J segment lost 5 bases and the V segment lost 2 bases, leaving 10 bases of the junction unmatched. The CDR3: CASSELSGLAGAGDTQYF. Here the CDR3 DNA reads TGTGCCAGCAGTGAACTCTCAGGACTAGCGGGAGCCGGAGATACGCAGTATTTT. The whole variable domain, filled in from reference TRBV2 and TRBJ2-3, reads EPEVTQTPSHQVTQMGQEVILRCVPISNHLYFYWYRQILGQKVEFLVSFYNNEISEKSEIFDDQFSVERPDGSNFTLKIRSTKLEDSAMYFCASSELSGLAGAGDTQYFGPGTRLTVL.

This chain joins TRBV7-2 and TRBJ2-5; 10 bases fit TRBD2. Germline V gene lookup returns CDR1 SGHTA and CDR2 FQGNSA. The CDR3 contains 17 residues. V gave up 0 bases and J gave up 2 bases; unmatched junction bases: 6. CDR3 DNA sequence: TGTGCCAGCAGCTTAGCGCTAGCGGGAGTGGGGCAAGAGACCCAGTACTTC. Its protein is CASSLALAGVGQETQYF. Full variable domain (outside the CDR3, taken from reference TRBV7-2 and TRBJ2-5): GAGVSQSPSNKVTEKGKDVELRCDPISGHTALYWYRQSLGQGLEFLIYFQGNSAPDKSGLPSDRFSAERTGGSVSTLTIQRTQQEDSAVYLCASSLALAGVGQETQYFGPGTRLLVL.

The chain is built from TRBV6-5 and TRBJ2-5; the D call may be TRBD1 or TRBD2 (6 bases each). Per the germline V gene, CDR1 is MNHEY and CDR2 is SVGAGI. Trimming stripped 0 bases from V and 5 bases from J, with 16 bases between. This CDR3 comprises 16 residues. The CDR3 loop reads CASSYSKARGPETQYF. The CDR3, as DNA: TGTGCCAGCAGTTACTCGAAGGCCCGGGGGCCCGAGACCCAGTACTTC.